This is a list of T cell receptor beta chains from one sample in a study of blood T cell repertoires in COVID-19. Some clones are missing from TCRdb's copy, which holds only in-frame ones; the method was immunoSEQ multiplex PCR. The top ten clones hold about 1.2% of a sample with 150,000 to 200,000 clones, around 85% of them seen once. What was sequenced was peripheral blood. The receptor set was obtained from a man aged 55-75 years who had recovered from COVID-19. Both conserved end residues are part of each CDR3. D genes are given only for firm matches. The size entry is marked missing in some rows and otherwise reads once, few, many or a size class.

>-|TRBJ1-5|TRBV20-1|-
TGCAGTGCTAGTCCCCCCCAGGCACCTTATAGCAATCAGCCCCAGCATTTT
CSASPPQAPYSNQPQHF
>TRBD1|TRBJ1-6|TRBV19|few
TGTGCCAGTAGTATACGTCCCGGGACAGGGGTGGGTTCACCCCTCCACTTT
CASSIRPGTGVGSPLHF
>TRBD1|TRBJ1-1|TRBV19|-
TGTGCCAGTAGTATCCAGGGGGAGGTGAACACTGAAGCTTTCTTT
CASSIQGEVNTEAFF
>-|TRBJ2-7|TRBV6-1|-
TGTGCCAGCAGTGAAGCCCAGTCGTACGAGCAGTACTTC
CASSEAQSYEQYF
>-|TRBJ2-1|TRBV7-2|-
TGTGCCAGCAGCTCCGACTCCGTCGCGCGTGAGCAGTTCTTC
CASSSDSVAREQFF
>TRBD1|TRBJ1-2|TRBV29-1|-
TGCAGCGGCTCGGACAGGGGGACGAAGGGCTACACCTTC
CSGSDRGTKGYTF
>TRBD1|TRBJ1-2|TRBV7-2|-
TGTGCCAGCAGCTTAAGGACAGGGAATGTGGGGGGGAACTATGGCTACACCTTC
CASSLRTGNVGGNYGYTF
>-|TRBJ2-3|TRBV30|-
TGTGCCTTGACGGGACAACCTACAGATACGCAGTATTTT
CALTGQPTDTQYF
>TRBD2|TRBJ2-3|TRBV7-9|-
TGTGCCAGCAGCTCAGGCGGGGGGGCGAGCACAGATACGCAGTATTTT
CASSSGGGASTDTQYF
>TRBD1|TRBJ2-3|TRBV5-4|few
TGTGCCAGCAGCTTGTCCAGGGGGCGTTCAGATACGCAGTATTTT
CASSLSRGRSDTQYF